The 30 T cell receptor beta chains below were found in one sample sequenced in a study of neurological immune-mediated disorders. MiXCR, run by TCRdb on the 5' RACE reads, gives a single entry per CDR3 protein. This sample has tens of thousands of distinct CDR3 sequences; around 3.3% occur once, and the top ten carry roughly 16%. What was sequenced was PBMCs. The source of these receptors is a woman between 45 and 60 years old with multiple sclerosis.

This clonotype was counted ten times or more. The CDR3 DNA reads as TGTGCCAGCAGCCCCCTTGGAGCCGGGACAGCCTCCTACGAGCAGTACTTC. Encoded protein: CASSPLGAGTASYEQYF. This chain connects TRBV6-2 or TRBV6-3 to TRBJ2-7; 7 bases align to TRBD1. The V segment lost 6 bases and the J segment 0 bases; nucleotides outside the gene matches: 14. Germline assignment: CDR1 MNHEY and CDR2 SVGEGT. The CDR3 runs 17 residues.

This clonotype occurred many times. This chain joins TRBV3-1 and TRBJ1-2; perhaps TRBD1 as D (6 bases). The V end was cut by 3 bases, the J end by 0 bases, with 17 bases between. Germline V CDR1 and CDR2: LGHDT, YNNKEL (reference sequence). The CDR3 sequence is 17 residues long. The chain's CDR3 is CASSHRQDQEANYGYTF. In nucleotides, the CDR3 is TGTGCCAGCAGCCACCGACAGGATCAGGAGGCTAACTATGGCTACACCTTC. The variable domain in full, completed from reference TRBV3-1 and TRBJ1-2, reads DTAVSQTPKYLVTQMGNDKSIKCEQNLGHDTMYWYKQDSKKFLKIMFSYNNKELIINETVPNRFSPKSPDKAHLNLHINSLELGDSAVYFCASSHRQDQEANYGYTFGSGTRLTVV.

The chain carries TRBV20-1 and TRBJ2-3; possible D gene TRBD2, 6 bases. Trimming left V 3 bases short and J 0 bases short, with 13 bases between. The germline V gene encodes CDR1 DFQATT and CDR2 SNEGSKA (reference sequence). The CDR3 loop spans 15 amino acids. The CDR3 is CSASPTRGSTDTQYF. The CDR3 region has the DNA TGCAGTGCTAGTCCGACTAGAGGGAGCACAGATACGCAGTATTTT.

This clonotype came up many times. V is TRBV5-1 and J is TRBJ2-1; D remains unclear. This CDR3 spans 15 amino acids. The ends were cut back, 4 bases at V and 0 bases at J, with 11 bases in the middle. Per germline, CDR1 SGHRS and CDR2 YFSETQ. The CDR3 DNA is TGCGCCAGCAGCGGATATGAAAGCTCCTACAATGAGCAGTTCTTC. This encodes CASSGYESSYNEQFF.

There are many counts of this clonotype. The rearrangement links TRBV7-9 to TRBJ2-1; D might be TRBD2 (6 bases). Looked up from germline, CDR1 is SEHNR and CDR2 is FQNEAQ (reference sequence). Deletions cut 5 bases from V and 0 bases from J, with 14 bases between. The CDR3 runs 16 residues. CDR3 nucleotide sequence: TGTGCCAGCAGCGCACGGGACTCGAGCTCCTACAATGAGCAGTTCTTC. This encodes CASSARDSSSYNEQFF.

This clonotype was observed at least ten times. The rearrangement links TRBV20-1 to TRBJ2-1; 10 nucleotides agree with TRBD2. Trimming at V came to 6 bases and at J to 6 bases, leaving 5 bases not matched to a gene. CDR1 and CDR2 (germline): DFQATT, SNEGSKA (reference sequence). The CDR3 is made up of 13 amino acids. The chain's CDR3 is CSALAGAGNEQFF. Written as DNA, the CDR3 is TGCAGTGCCCTAGCGGGGGCAGGCAATGAGCAGTTCTTC.

This clonotype appeared many times. The rearrangement links TRBV6-1 to TRBJ2-7; 8 positions match TRBD1. CDR3 length equals 15 residues. Germline CDR1 is MNHNS and CDR2 is SASEGT. With V trimmed by 4 bases and J by 0 bases, 5 bases remained unmatched. In DNA, the CDR3 is TGTGCCAGCAGTGTTGGACAGGGTAGCTCCTACGAGCAGTACGTC. Translating it yields CASSVGQGSSYEQYV.

This clonotype was detected ten times or more. The chain uses TRBV20-1 and TRBJ2-5; D assignment may be TRBD1 or TRBD2 (5 bases each). The CDR3 sequence is 13 residues long. Germline values: CDR1 DFQATT, CDR2 SNEGSKA (reference sequence). V was pared by 7 bases and J by 4 bases, with 16 bases between. CDR3 bases: TGCAGTGGGATGAGGGGAGCCCCAGAGACCCAGTACTTC. Translating gives CSGMRGAPETQYF.

Ten or more counts support this clonotype. The gene calls are TRBV28 and TRBJ2-1, with 8 bases fitting TRBD2. The CDR3 contains 14 residues. With 5 bases clipped from V and 7 bases from J, the junction kept 7 bases outside the gene matches. From germline, CDR1 is MDHEN and CDR2 SYDVKM. As DNA, the CDR3 is TGTGCCAGCAGTCGACCCGGGACTAGAAATGAGCAGTTCTTC. Translation gives CASSRPGTRNEQFF. The variable domain in full, completed from reference TRBV28 and TRBJ2-1, reads DVKVTQSSRYLVKRTGEKVFLECVQDMDHENMFWYRQDPGLGLRLIYFSYDVKMKEKGDIPEGYSVSREKKERFSLILESASTNQTSMYLCASSRPGTRNEQFFGPGTRLTVL.

There are a few counts of this clonotype. This clone may be a read error of a much larger clone one base away. The chain joins TRBV20-1 to TRBJ1-1; 8 bases map to TRBD1. The J segment lost 4 bases and the V segment lost 6 bases, leaving 7 bases of the junction unmatched. CDR3 length: 13 amino acids. Germline-derived CDR1 and CDR2 are DFQATT and SNEGSKA (reference sequence). The CDR3 loop reads CSATQGEFTEAFF. The CDR3 bases are TGCAGTGCCACACAGGGGGAATTCACTGAAGCTTTCTTT.

This clonotype was recorded at least ten times. V is TRBV6-1 and J is TRBJ2-1, with a tentative D call TRBD1 (5 bases). V gave up 3 bases and J gave up 7 bases, with 25 bases separating them. The germline V gene has CDR1 MNHNS and CDR2 SASEGT. The CDR3 sequence is 18 residues long. The CDR3 bases are TGTGCCAGCAGTGAGGCTCTATATGACAGTATTATTAGAAATGAGCAGTTCTTC. Translation gives CASSEALYDSIIRNEQFF.

This clonotype was detected many times. The rearrangement joins TRBV12-3 or TRBV12-4 to TRBJ2-2; TRBD2 might be the D (6 bases). This CDR3 is 17 amino acids long. Trimming took off 5 bases at V and 1 base at J, with 17 bases between the two ends. CDR3 DNA: TGTGCCAGCAGTCCCCCTCTCGGGAGAGAGAACACCGGGGAGCTGTTTTTT. This sequence encodes CASSPPLGRENTGELFF.

This clonotype has ten or more counts. The J gene is TRBJ2-2, the V gene TRBV14; the D gene is possibly TRBD2 (5 bases). V lost 1 base and J 2 bases, leaving 8 bases between the germline ends. This CDR3 spans 15 amino acids. Germline CDR1 SGHDN, CDR2 FVKESK. The CDR3 DNA reads TGTGCCAGCAGCCAAGTGCTAGCAAACACCGGGGAGCTGTTTTTT. It yields the protein CASSQVLANTGELFF.

This clonotype was seen many times. V is TRBV27 and J is TRBJ1-2; 8 bases match TRBD1. The germline gives CDR1 MNHEY, CDR2 SMNVEV (reference sequence). V gave up 5 bases and J gave up 6 bases; unmatched junction bases: 14. The CDR3 has 16 residues. Here the CDR3 reads CASSKGQALSLNGYTF. Written as DNA, the CDR3 is TGTGCCAGCAGTAAGGGACAGGCCCTTAGTTTGAATGGCTACACCTTC.

There are many counts of this clonotype. V and J are TRBV29-1 and TRBJ1-1; 7 bases fit TRBD1. The CDR3 is 12 residues long. Germline assignment: CDR1 SQVTM and CDR2 ANQGSEA. The V segment lost 6 bases and the J segment 3 bases; nucleotides outside the gene matches: 4. The CDR3 protein is CSVSDRDTEAFF. The CDR3 DNA is TGCAGCGTCTCTGACAGGGACACTGAAGCTTTCTTT. Based on the CDR3 plus reference TRBV29-1 and TRBJ1-1, the full variable domain is SAVISQKPSRDICQRGTSLTIQCQVDSQVTMMFWYRQQPGQSLTLIATANQGSEATYESGFVIDKFPISRPNLTFSTLTVSNMSPEDSSIYLCSVSDRDTEAFFGQGTRLTVV.

This clonotype has ten or more counts. In DNA form, the CDR3 reads TGTGCCAGCAGCGAGCAAGCCTTCGGGGGGCGGGTCACAGATACGCAGTATTTT. This translates into CASSEQAFGGRVTDTQYF. This chain links TRBV14 with TRBJ2-3; TRBD2 might be the D (7 bases). Germline V gives CDR1 SGHDN, CDR2 FVKESK. Trimming cost V 5 bases and J 2 bases, with 23 bases left between them. This CDR3 region has 18 residues.

This clonotype was seen many times. The V and J genes are TRBV27 and TRBJ2-3; 9 bases are shared with TRBD2. V lost 5 bases and J lost 1; bases outside the gene matches: 4. Germline V gene data show CDR1 as MNHEY and CDR2 as SMNVEV (reference sequence). The CDR3 loop spans 15 amino acids. CDR3: CASSHSGGRTDTQYF. The DNA for the CDR3 is TGTGCCAGCAGTCATAGCGGGGGTCGCACAGATACGCAGTATTTT.

This clonotype was observed at least ten times. The rearrangement joins TRBV7-9 to TRBJ1-2; TRBD1 matches at 7 bases. V shed 4 bases, J shed 2 bases, and the junction held 7 bases outside the gene matches. Looked up from germline, CDR1 is SEHNR and CDR2 is FQNEAQ (reference sequence). This CDR3 spans 15 amino acids. The CDR3 nucleotides are TGTGCCAGCAGCTCCCATGACAGGGTAAACTATGGCTACACCTTC. It specifies CASSSHDRVNYGYTF.

The sample holds one count of this clonotype. Relative to the germline gene, one junction end is altered; a read error may explain this. This chain connects TRBV3-1 to TRBJ2-2, with D possibly matching TRBD2 (5 bases). Germline V lookup: CDR1 LGHDT, CDR2 YNNKEL (reference sequence). The CDR3 runs 12 residues. For the CDR3, the DNA is TGTGCCAGCAACCAAAGCACCGGGGAACTGTTTTTT. Its translation: CASNQSTGELFF.

Many counts were recorded for this clonotype. The V gene is TRBV7-9, the J gene TRBJ2-3; TRBD2 matches at 7 bases. CDR1 is SEHNR and CDR2 is FQNEAQ in the germline V gene (reference sequence). The CDR3 sequence is 17 residues long. V trimming: 4 bases; J trimming: 0 bases; junction bases outside the gene matches: 10. CDR3 bases: TGTGCCAGCAGCTCGTTCCCTAGCGGATCTAGCACAGATACGCAGTATTTT. Translated: CASSSFPSGSSTDTQYF. Complete variable domain (other parts from reference TRBV7-9 and TRBJ2-3): DTGVSQNPRHKITKRGQNVTFRCDPISEHNRLYWYRQTLGQGPEFLTYFQNEAQLEKSRLLSDRFSAERPKGSFSTLEIQRTEQGDSAMYLCASSSFPSGSSTDTQYFGPGTRLTVL.

This clonotype was recorded at least ten times. The CDR3, as DNA: TGTGCCACCAGCACGACTGGACTAGCGGGAGGGGTAGTTGGCACCGGGGAGCTGTTTTTT. Amino acids: CATSTTGLAGGVVGTGELFF. The chain couples TRBV15 to TRBJ2-2; 15 bases are a match to TRBD2. CDR3 size: 20 residues. V gave up 4 bases and J gave up 4 bases; unmatched junction bases: 13. The V gene's germline CDR1 is LNHNV and CDR2 YYDKDF (reference sequence).

The table lists this clonotype with many counts. This chain joins TRBV20-1 and TRBJ2-7, with 9 nucleotides matching TRBD1. CDR3 length equals 14 residues. Germline CDR1 reads DFQATT; CDR2 reads SNEGSKA (reference sequence). J lost 3 bases, V lost 3 bases, and 6 bases had no gene match. CDR3 residues: CSARSQGAGYEQYF. DNA of the CDR3: TGCAGTGCTAGGTCACAGGGGGCGGGCTACGAGCAGTACTTC.

This clonotype was found many times. The chain uses TRBV2 and TRBJ2-7, with 9 bases fitting TRBD2. J lost 5 bases, V lost 7 bases, and 9 bases had no gene match. The CDR3 runs to 14 residues. Germline CDR1 and CDR2: SNHLY and FYNNEI. The CDR3 sequence is CASNGLAPTDEQYF. DNA for the CDR3: TGTGCCAGCAATGGACTAGCGCCCACAGACGAGCAGTACTTC.

This clonotype has a handful of counts. The rearrangement uses TRBV20-1 and TRBJ1-6; TRBD1 agrees at 7 bases. The CDR3 totals 15 residues. The V segment lost 6 bases and the J segment 5 bases; nucleotides outside the gene matches: 10. Per germline, CDR1 DFQATT and CDR2 SNEGSKA (reference sequence). CDR3 sequence reads: CSAKMTGSDNSPLHF. The CDR3 nucleotides read TGCAGTGCCAAAATGACAGGGAGTGATAATTCACCCCTCCACTTT.

This clonotype was recorded many times. The chain has TRBV20-1 and TRBJ2-2; weak D call: TRBD2 (5 bases). CDR1 and CDR2 (germline): DFQATT, SNEGSKA (reference sequence). V was shortened by 4 bases and J by 1 base, with 10 bases between the two germline ends. CDR3 length equals 14 residues. CDR3 bases: TGCAGTGCTAAATTTAGCGAGAACACCGGGGAGCTGTTTTTT. This encodes CSAKFSENTGELFF.

This clonotype was picked up many times. J is TRBJ1-4 and V is TRBV5-1; no clear D gene. The CDR3 is made up of 15 amino acids. Germline-derived CDR1 and CDR2 are SGHRS and YFSETQ. The V and J ends lost 0 bases and 4 bases respectively, with 10 bases between them. CDR3 bases: TGCGCCAGCAGCTTGGCCTCGGCCCTTAATGAAAAACTGTTTTTT. It yields the protein CASSLASALNEKLFF. Looking up the rest from reference TRBV5-1 and TRBJ1-4 gives the full variable domain: KAGVTQTPRYLIKTRGQQVTLSCSPISGHRSVSWYQQTPGQGLQFLFEYFSETQRNKGNFPGRFSGRQFSNSRSEMNVSTLELGDSALYLCASSLASALNEKLFFGSGTQLSVL.

This clonotype showed up many times. The rearrangement uses TRBV7-2 and TRBJ2-5; 7 bases are shared with TRBD1. The CDR3 length is 16 residues. Per the germline V gene, CDR1 is SGHTA and CDR2 is FQGNSA. J was trimmed by 2 bases and V by 6 bases; bases with no gene match: 12. The CDR3 region is CASSFRPTGIQETQYF. CDR3 in DNA: TGTGCCAGCAGTTTCCGCCCGACAGGGATTCAAGAGACCCAGTACTTC.

This clonotype was counted at least ten times. V gene TRBV6-1 combines with J gene TRBJ2-5; D gene ambiguous. The CDR3 covers 13 residues. CDR1 and CDR2 (germline): MNHNS, SASEGT. Trimming shortened V by 8 bases and J by 2 bases, and 12 bases separated the two germline ends. CDR3 residues: CASDPQMQETQYF. CDR3 coding DNA: TGTGCCAGCGACCCACAGATGCAAGAGACCCAGTACTTC.

This clonotype was seen repeatedly, ten times or more. The chain couples TRBV20-1 to TRBJ2-7; D call uncertain. The V end lost 0 bases, the J end lost 4 bases, and 13 bases lay between the germline ends. Germline CDR1 is DFQATT and CDR2 is SNEGSKA (reference sequence). This CDR3 region has 14 residues. The CDR3 nucleotides are TGCAGTGCTAGAGATAATGTGGTACAGTACGAGCAGTACTTC. This translates into CSARDNVVQYEQYF.

The table lists this clonotype with many counts. This chain connects TRBV5-1 to TRBJ2-1; D possibly corresponds to TRBD1 (6 bases). The CDR3 totals 11 residues. Between the trimmed V and J ends, which lost 5 bases and 7 bases, there was a span of 7 bases. Germline loops: CDR1 SGHRS, CDR2 YFSETQ. The CDR3 sequence: CASRTGNEQFF. The CDR3 nucleotides are TGCGCCAGCAGGACAGGAAATGAGCAGTTCTTC.